A single sample gave rise to the 19 T cell receptor beta chains below, sequenced in a study of blood T cells in healthy people across ages. Primers used in a second PCR of roughly 7 to 11 cycles were a sample-barcoded 5' primer and a J-beta primer mix. Via MiXCR, TCRdb re-called the 5' RACE reads, giving one row per CDR3 protein. The sample records over a million distinct CDR3 sequences, about 43% being singletons. What was sequenced was blood. The receptors were sampled from a young woman in good health.

V gene TRBV21-1 combines with J gene TRBJ2-7; TRBD1 is the table's D call, not checked against the DNA. TRBV21-1 is noted as a pseudogene. The CDR3 loop spans 18 amino acids. CDR3 loop: CASSKGGVRGRVLYEQYF. CDR3 DNA: TGTGCCAGCAGCAAAGGGGGTGTCAGGGGACGAGTACTCTACGAGCAGTACTTC.

In this sample, this clonotype turned up many times. V is TRBV5-1 and J is TRBJ2-1; D not resolved. Trimming removed 5 bases from V and 6 bases from J, with 18 bases in between. This CDR3 spans 15 amino acids. Germline assignment: CDR1 SGHRS and CDR2 YFSETQ. The CDR3 region has the DNA TGCGCCAGCAGTATCCCTTCCGGAGATAGCAATGAGCAGTTCTTC. Its translation is CASSIPSGDSNEQFF.

V gene TRBV20-1 combines with J gene TRBJ2-3; D may be TRBD2 (6 bases). This CDR3 region has 19 residues. The germline V gene encodes CDR1 DFQATT and CDR2 SNEGSKA (reference sequence). V shed 0 bases and J shed 0 bases, with 22 bases lying between them. CDR3 loop: CSARDPGGSGVSSTDTQYF. Written as DNA, the CDR3 is TGCAGTGCTAGAGACCCAGGAGGCTCGGGGGTCTCTAGCACAGATACGCAGTATTTT.

The rearrangement joins TRBV20-1 to TRBJ2-3; a possible D gene is TRBD2 (5 bases). This CDR3 region has 14 residues. CDR1 is DFQATT and CDR2 is SNEGSKA in the germline V gene (reference sequence). V was pared by 4 bases and J by 1 base, with 12 bases between. Here the CDR3 DNA reads TGCAGTGCTAACTCTCGGGAACGCACAGATACGCAGTATTTT. This translates into CSANSRERTDTQYF.

The chain combines TRBV10-3 with TRBJ1-2; D may be TRBD1 (5 bases). This CDR3 spans 13 amino acids. V shed 10 bases and J shed 8 bases, with 20 bases lying between them. Germline V lookup: CDR1 ENHRY, CDR2 SYGVKD. The CDR3: CATVTSQEGGYTF. For the CDR3, the DNA is TGTGCCACCGTCACGTCACAGGAAGGAGGCTACACCTTC.

The rearrangement links TRBV12-3 or TRBV12-4 to TRBJ2-7; 8 bases agree with TRBD1. CDR3 length: 13 residues. V dropped 6 bases and J dropped 5; count of bases not matched to a gene: 6. In DNA form, the CDR3 reads TGTGCCAGCAGCCGGACAGGGTCCGACGAGCAGTACTTC. Translation gives CASSRTGSDEQYF.

The V gene is TRBV20-1, the J gene TRBJ2-1; tentatively, D is TRBD2 (6 bases). There are 14 residues in the CDR3. Per the germline V gene, CDR1 is DFQATT and CDR2 is SNEGSKA (reference sequence). The ends were cut back, 0 bases at V and 0 bases at J, with 6 bases in the middle. CDR3 protein: CSARDGGSYNEQFF. The CDR3 DNA reads as TGCAGTGCTAGAGACGGGGGCTCCTACAATGAGCAGTTCTTC.

This clonotype was found many times. V is TRBV20-1 and J is TRBJ1-2; no clear D. CDR1 is DFQATT, CDR2 SNEGSKA, per germline (reference sequence). Deletions cut 6 bases from V and 8 bases from J, with 13 bases between. The CDR3 runs 11 residues. The CDR3 spells CSASLGSGYTF. CDR3 nucleotides: TGCAGTGCCTCGCTGGGGAGCGGCTACACCTTC.

V gene TRBV20-1 combines with J gene TRBJ2-7; a weak D match, TRBD2 (5 bases). V lost 3 bases and J 4 bases, leaving 13 bases between the germline ends. Per the germline V gene, CDR1 is DFQATT and CDR2 is SNEGSKA (reference sequence). The CDR3 consists of 13 residues. CDR3 nucleotide sequence: TGCAGTGCTAGTCCCCCCGGGGAATACGAGCAGTACTTC. Its translation is CSASPPGEYEQYF.

In the case of this clonotype: A clone one base away is much larger, so this may be a read error. The V and J genes are TRBV12-3 or TRBV12-4 and TRBJ2-3; perhaps D is TRBD1 or TRBD2 (5 bases each). The V end lost 1 base, the J end lost 4 bases, and 12 bases lay between the germline ends. CDR3 length: 15 amino acids. The CDR3 protein is CASSLGDGPSDTQYF. DNA for the CDR3: TGTGCCAGCAGTTTAGGGGACGGTCCTTCAGATACGCAGTATTTT.

To note about this clonotype: The germline gene is not matched at one end of the junction; a read error may be the cause. V gene TRBV18 combines with J gene TRBJ2-3, with 8 bases identical to TRBD2. Germline CDR1 KGHSH, CDR2 LQKENI. The CDR3 extends over 16 amino acids. The CDR3 sequence is CASSPWEERETDMQYF. The CDR3 nucleotides are TGTGCCAGCTCACCATGGGAGGAGCGGGAGACAGATATGCAGTATTTT.

The chain recombines TRBV2 with TRBJ1-2, with D unclear. Trimming shortened V by 0 bases and J by 5 bases, and 16 bases separated the two germline ends. Germline CDR1 reads SNHLY; CDR2 reads FYNNEI. CDR3 length: 16 residues. In DNA, the CDR3 is TGTGCCAGCAGTGAAGCCCTTCCGGAACAGAGTTATGGCTACACCTTC. This codes for CASSEALPEQSYGYTF.

The V gene is TRBV28, the J gene TRBJ1-5; D is undetermined. V was trimmed by 3 bases and J by 1 base, leaving 10 bases between them. Germline V lookup: CDR1 MDHEN, CDR2 SYDVKM. The CDR3 runs 15 residues. DNA for the CDR3: TGTGCCAGCAGTTTGCGAGATGGGAGCAATCAGCCCCAGCATTTT. It is translated as CASSLRDGSNQPQHF.

The chain has TRBV28 and TRBJ2-4; 9 positions match TRBD1. The end of the DNA aligns better with TRBJ2-7, so the J call may be wrong. CDR1 and CDR2 from the germline V gene are MDHEN and SYDVKM. The CDR3 is made up of 17 amino acids. DNA of the CDR3: TGTGCCAGCAGTCCCCCGCCTGATTGGGACAGGGTCCCCGAGCAGTACTTC. It translates to CASSPPPDWDRVPEQYF.

This clonotype was seen more than once but under ten times. This rearrangement joins TRBV21-1 to TRBJ2-4. TRBV21-1 is a listed pseudogene. The CDR3 runs 13 residues. The CDR3 region has the DNA TGTGCCAGCAGCACCTGGAAAAAAAACATTCAGTACTTC. It translates to CASSTWKKNIQYF.

This clonotype turned up a few times. The J gene is TRBJ1-2, the V gene TRBV6-6; 7 bases fit TRBD1. The CDR3 loop spans 14 amino acids. CDR1 is MNHNY, CDR2 SVGAGI, per germline (reference sequence). The V gene end was trimmed by 5 bases and the J gene end by 7 bases; junction bases not matched to a gene: 10. The CDR3 sequence: CASSARQGESGYTF. The CDR3 nucleotides read TGTGCCAGCAGTGCCCGCCAGGGGGAGAGTGGCTACACCTTC.

Comments on this clonotype: At one end, the junction sequence differs from germline, possibly due to a read error. The rearrangement uses TRBV6-1 and TRBJ1-1; TRBD1 aligns across 9 bases. CDR1 MNHNS and CDR2 SASEGT come from the germline V gene. The CDR3 has 14 amino acids. CDR3 protein: CSSITGGASTEAFF. The DNA of the CDR3 is TGTTCCAGCATCACAGGGGGCGCGAGCACTGAAGCTTTCTTT.

This clonotype was counted a few times. This chain connects TRBV5-1 to TRBJ2-7, with TRBD1 as a possible D gene (6 bases). The CDR3 runs 16 residues. Looked up from germline, CDR1 is SGHRS and CDR2 is YFSETQ. Between the trimmed V and J ends, which lost 5 bases and 0 bases, there was a span of 18 bases. CDR3 DNA sequence: TGCGCCAGCAGTCCTCAGGGGTTGGCTTACTCCTACGAGCAGTACTTC. This gives the protein CASSPQGLAYSYEQYF.

The CDR3 loop is CSAREGNEKLFF. CDR3 sequence (DNA): TGCAGTGCTAGAGAGGGGAATGAAAAACTGTTTTTT. The chain combines TRBV20-1 with TRBJ1-4; no clear D gene. The CDR3 has 12 amino acids. Trimming removed 0 bases at V and 5 bases at J, with 4 bases between. Germline-derived CDR1 and CDR2 are DFQATT and SNEGSKA (reference sequence).